This T cell receptor beta chain emerged from a study of cytomegalovirus exposure and HLA in healthy donors. Overall study findings and caveats: Later analysis revealed greater clonal expansion in HLA-associated TCR beta chains than in equally common others.

CDR1 is MDHEN and CDR2 is SYDVKM in the germline V gene. This CDR3 contains 13 residues. With 5 bases removed from V and 7 bases from J, the gap between germline ends came to 12 bases. Use of 60 Vbeta and 13 Jbeta primers characterized the PCR. Here immunoSEQ multiplex PCR was the method, and the copy in TCRdb shows in-frame clones only, minus some. There are 98,000 or so clones in the sample; 60% to 80% occur only once, and approximately 6.3% lies in the top ten. On this clone itself: Its antigen is not known.

This chain links TRBV28 with TRBJ1-5; D remains unclear. Sequenced sample: PBMCs. This receptor was obtained from a man between 60 and 75 years old in good health and CMV-seropositive. The CDR3, as DNA: TGTGCCAGCAGTCCCCTAACACAGCAGCCCCAGCATTTT. Amino acid sequence: CASSPLTQQPQHF.